This TCR beta chain is from a study of blood T cell repertoires in COVID-19. Across the study: PBMCs, B-cell-depleted T cells, or T cells provided the cDNA or gDNA that made up the material.

The CDR3 runs to 15 residues. Per germline, CDR1 KGHSH and CDR2 LQKENI. V lost 0 bases and J 5 bases, leaving 11 bases between the germline ends. This clone appeared a single time. Patients in Seattle were enrolled during active infection, then followed longitudinally. The data were produced by immunoSEQ multiplex PCR, yet TCRdb's version contains in-frame clones alone and is incomplete. The table records some 70,000 clones, 90% of them present only once. Sample: peripheral blood. This TCR derives from a man in his fifties or sixties with COVID-19, enrolled during active disease. The chain carries TRBV18 and TRBJ1-5; D is possibly TRBD1 (5 bases). The DNA for the CDR3 is TGTGCCAGCTCACCACCTCCTGGGGCGGATCAGCCCCAGCATTTT. Amino acid sequence: CASSPPPGADQPQHF.